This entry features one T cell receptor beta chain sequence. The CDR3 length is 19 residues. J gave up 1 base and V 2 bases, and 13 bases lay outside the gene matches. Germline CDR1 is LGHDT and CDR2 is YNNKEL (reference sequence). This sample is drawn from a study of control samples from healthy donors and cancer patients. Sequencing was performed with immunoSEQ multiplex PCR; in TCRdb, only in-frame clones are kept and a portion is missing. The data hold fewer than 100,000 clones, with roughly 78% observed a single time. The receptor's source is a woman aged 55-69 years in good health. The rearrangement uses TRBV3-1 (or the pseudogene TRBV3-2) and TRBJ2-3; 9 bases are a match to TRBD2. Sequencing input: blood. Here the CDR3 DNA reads TGTGCCAGCAGCCAAAAAGGGGGGCTGAGCGGGGGGCGCACAGATACGCAGTATTTT. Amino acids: CASSQKGGLSGGRTDTQYF.